The clone carrying this T cell receptor (beta chain) was observed once. Its antigen is as yet unknown. This specimen belongs to a study of cytomegalovirus exposure and HLA in healthy donors. General observations from the study: Most CMV-associated TCR beta chains appeared HLA-restricted in a later analysis.

PCR involved 60 Vbeta and 13 Jbeta primers. TCRdb's table, derived via immunoSEQ multiplex PCR, lists solely in-frame clones and lacks some. The data contain around 150,000 clones, just under 80% of them singletons. Per the germline V gene, CDR1 is LNHDA and CDR2 is SQIVND (reference sequence). This CDR3 comprises 16 residues. V gave up 5 bases and J gave up 1 base, with 18 bases separating them. This sequence joins TRBV19 and TRBJ2-7; possibly TRBD1 for D (6 bases). The source of this sequence is a woman between 50 and 59 years old in good health and CMV-seronegative. The sample was PBMCs. DNA for the CDR3: TGTGCCAGTAGTGATGGGGACATTGCATCTTCCTACGAGCAGTACTTC. As protein: CASSDGDIASSYEQYF.